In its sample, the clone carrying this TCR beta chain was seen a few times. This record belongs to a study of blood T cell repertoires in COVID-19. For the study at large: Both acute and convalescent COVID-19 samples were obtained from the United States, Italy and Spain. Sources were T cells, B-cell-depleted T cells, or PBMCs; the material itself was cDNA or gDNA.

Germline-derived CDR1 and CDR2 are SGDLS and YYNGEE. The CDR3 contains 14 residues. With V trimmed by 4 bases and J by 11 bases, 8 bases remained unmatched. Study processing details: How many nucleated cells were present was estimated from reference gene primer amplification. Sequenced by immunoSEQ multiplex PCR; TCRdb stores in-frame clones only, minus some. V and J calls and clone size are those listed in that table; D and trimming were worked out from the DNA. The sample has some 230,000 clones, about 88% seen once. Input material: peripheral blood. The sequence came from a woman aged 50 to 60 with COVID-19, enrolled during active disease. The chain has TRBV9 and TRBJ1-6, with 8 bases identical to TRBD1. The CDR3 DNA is TGTGCCAGCAGCCCGGCTCACAGGGGGACACCCCTCCACTTT. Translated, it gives CASSPAHRGTPLHF.